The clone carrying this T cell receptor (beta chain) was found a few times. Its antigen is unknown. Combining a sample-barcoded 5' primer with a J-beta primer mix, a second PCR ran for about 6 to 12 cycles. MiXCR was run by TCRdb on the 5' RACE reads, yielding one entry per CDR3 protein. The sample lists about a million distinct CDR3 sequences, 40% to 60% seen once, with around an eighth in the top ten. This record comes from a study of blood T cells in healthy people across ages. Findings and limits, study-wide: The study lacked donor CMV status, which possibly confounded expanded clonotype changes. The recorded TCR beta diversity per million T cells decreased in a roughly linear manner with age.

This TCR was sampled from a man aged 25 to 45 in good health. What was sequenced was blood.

DNA for the CDR3: TGTGCCAGCAGCTTAGGGCTACAGGGGGCGGATGGCTACACCTTC. Translating it yields CASSLGLQGADGYTF. The gene calls are TRBV7-3 and TRBJ1-2; 9 nucleotides agree with TRBD1. The germline V gene has CDR1 SGHTA and CDR2 FQGTGA. V was pared by 2 bases and J by 6 bases, with 7 bases of the junction left unmatched. CDR3 length: 15 amino acids.